The 9 T cell receptor beta chains below all came from one sample that was sequenced in a study of cytomegalovirus exposure and HLA in healthy donors. The PCR had 60 Vbeta and 13 Jbeta primers. TCRdb's table, derived via immunoSEQ multiplex PCR, lists solely in-frame clones and lacks some. The table includes about 170,000 clones, 82% detected once. Sample: PBMCs. The source is a girl aged 10-17 years in good health and CMV-seropositive.

The genes are TRBV14 and TRBJ2-2, with 14 bases that match TRBD2. This CDR3 spans 18 amino acids. V shed 4 bases and J 7 bases; nucleotides not matched to a gene: 11. Germline CDR1 is SGHDN and CDR2 is FVKESK. The CDR3 loop is CASSPGLAGGPRSGELFF. The CDR3 bases are TGTGCCAGCAGCCCTGGACTAGCGGGGGGCCCACGAAGCGGGGAGCTGTTTTTT. Filled out from reference TRBV14 and TRBJ2-2, the complete variable domain reads EAGVTQFPSHSVIEKGQTVTLRCDPISGHDNLYWYRRVMGKEIKFLLHFVKESKQDESGMPNNRFLAERTGGTYSTLKVQPAELEDSGVYFCASSPGLAGGPRSGELFFGEGSRLTVL.

J is TRBJ1-1 and V is TRBV28; maybe TRBD1 (5 bases). This CDR3 has 12 amino acids. Germline lookup yields CDR1 MDHEN and CDR2 SYDVKM. V lost 5 bases, J lost 6 bases, and 10 bases lay in between. CDR3 coding DNA: TGTGCCAGCAGTAGCAGACAGTCTGAAGCTTTCTTT. Protein sequence: CASSSRQSEAFF.

A remark on this clone: Within the sample, other DNA sequences also encode this same CDR3. The chain employs TRBV27 and TRBJ2-7; maybe TRBD1 (6 bases). Trimming took 6 bases from V and 2 from J, leaving 11 bases between them. The V gene's germline CDR1 is MNHEY and CDR2 SMNVEV (reference sequence). The CDR3 extends over 13 amino acids. DNA for the CDR3: TGTGCCAGCAGCCTCAGGGGACCCTACGAGCAGTACTTC. Protein sequence: CASSLRGPYEQYF.

V gene TRBV7-8 combines with J gene TRBJ2-1; TRBD2 matches 8 bases. The J segment lost 0 bases and the V segment lost 3 bases, leaving 1 base of the junction unmatched. This CDR3 is built from 15 residues. Germline-derived CDR1 and CDR2 are SGHVS and FQNEAQ. This chain's CDR3 is CASSLSGSSYNEQFF. As DNA, the CDR3 is TGTGCCAGCAGCTTGAGCGGGAGCTCCTACAATGAGCAGTTCTTC.

The genes are TRBV7-9 and TRBJ1-3, with TRBD1 as a possible D gene (5 bases). The CDR3 length is 14 residues. Per the germline V gene, CDR1 is SEHNR and CDR2 is FQNEAQ (reference sequence). V dropped 5 bases and J dropped 3 bases, with 11 bases sitting between them. CDR3 nucleotide sequence: TGTGCCAGCAGCCCGGGGGTTGGTGGAAACACCATATATTTT. Translated: CASSPGVGGNTIYF.

In its sample, this clone was seen once. The V call is TRBV27, the J call TRBJ2-3; 7 positions agree with TRBD2. V gave up 5 bases and J gave up 4 bases; unmatched junction bases: 12. This CDR3 is 16 amino acids long. Per the germline V gene, CDR1 is MNHEY and CDR2 is SMNVEV (reference sequence). The CDR3 bases are TGTGCCAGCAGTCCAAGACTAGCCTACCTTCCAGATACGCAGTATTTT. This encodes CASSPRLAYLPDTQYF.

The chain is built from TRBV6-5 and TRBJ2-5; TRBD2 aligns across 9 bases. The CDR3 sequence is 16 residues long. Germline trimming cut 0 bases from V and 7 bases from J; bases unmatched to any gene: 9. Per germline, CDR1 MNHEY and CDR2 SVGAGI. The CDR3 nucleotides read TGTGCCAGCAGTTACTCGAAGGGCGGGGGGGTTGGGACCCAGTACTTC. Its translation is CASSYSKGGGVGTQYF.

This chain uses TRBV5-6 with TRBJ1-2, with 7 positions matching TRBD1. V shed 2 bases, J shed 3 bases, and the junction held 7 bases outside the gene matches. This CDR3 has 15 amino acids. CDR1 and CDR2 from the germline V gene are SGHDT and YYEEEE. CDR3 in DNA: TGTGCCAGCAGCTTAGTACCAGGGGGAGACTATGGCTACACCTTC. This encodes CASSLVPGGDYGYTF.

V and J are TRBV4-1 and TRBJ1-4; 9 bases fit TRBD1. The CDR3 length is 18 residues. J lost 7 bases, V lost 0 bases, and 12 bases had no gene match. In germline, CDR1 is MGHRA, CDR2 YSYEKL. The CDR3 here is CASSQEAPYRGRGEKLFF. CDR3 nucleotide sequence: TGCGCCAGCAGCCAAGAGGCGCCCTACAGGGGGCGCGGTGAAAAACTGTTTTTT.